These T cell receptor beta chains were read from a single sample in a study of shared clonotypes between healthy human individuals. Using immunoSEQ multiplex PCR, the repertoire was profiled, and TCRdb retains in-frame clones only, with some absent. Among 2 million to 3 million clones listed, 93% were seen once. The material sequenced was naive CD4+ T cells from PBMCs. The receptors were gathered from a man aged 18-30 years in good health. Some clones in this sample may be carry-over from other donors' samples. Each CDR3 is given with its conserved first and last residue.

CDR3: CASSGSPTEAFF; J: TRBJ1-1; V: TRBV2
CDR3: CASSFPRTGVAKNIQYF; J: TRBJ2-4; V: TRBV28
CDR3: CASSESGQAEQFF; J: TRBJ2-1; V: TRBV10-1
CDR3: CATSRDLGPQNYGYTF; J: TRBJ1-2; V: TRBV15
CDR3: CASSPVGGPYNEQFF; J: TRBJ2-1; V: TRBV5-1
CDR3: CASIGAGANNEQFF; J: TRBJ2-1; V: TRBV28
CDR3: CATSRSPGRETDTQYF; J: TRBJ2-3; V: TRBV15
CDR3: CASSLTAGIYNEQFF; J: TRBJ2-1; V: TRBV7-2
CDR3: CASSGRINQPQHF; J: TRBJ1-5; V: TRBV25-1
CDR3: CASSYSSGRAYNTGELFF; J: TRBJ2-2; V: TRBV9
CDR3: CASSLGSLGSIDTQYF; J: TRBJ2-3; V: TRBV5-1
CDR3: CASSTTGYNSPLHF; J: TRBJ1-6; V: TRBV6-5
CDR3: CSARGTEKLFF; J: TRBJ1-4; V: TRBV20-1
CDR3: CASRTYSYGYTF; J: TRBJ1-2; V: TRBV19
CDR3: CASSRGLGYGYTF; J: TRBJ1-2; V: TRBV14
CDR3: CASSPRLTGGTDTQYF; J: TRBJ2-3; V: TRBV18
CDR3: CASSDWGGLKDYGYTF; J: TRBJ1-2; V: TRBV6-1
CDR3: CASSLLADKNIQYF; J: TRBJ2-4; V: TRBV7-9
CDR3: CASTPGPPSSGNTIYF; J: TRBJ1-3; V: TRBV5-8
CDR3: CASSVLNQGHEQYF; J: TRBJ2-7; V: TRBV7-6
CDR3: CASSHPGPDTQYF; J: TRBJ2-3; V: TRBV4-1
CDR3: CASSPIEGGSYNEQFF; J: TRBJ2-1; V: TRBV5-1
CDR3: CASSSTSKDETQYF; J: TRBJ2-5; V: TRBV28
CDR3: CASSPTDRAGETQYF; J: TRBJ2-5; V: TRBV9
CDR3: CATSRSPGQSSYNEQFF; J: TRBJ2-1; V: TRBV15
CDR3: CASTTGTYYYEQYF; J: TRBJ2-7; V: TRBV6-1
CDR3: CASSSYTDTQYF; J: TRBJ2-3; V: TRBV28
CDR3: CASSVGTSGPQESQYF; J: TRBJ2-5; V: TRBV9
CDR3: CASSFRGLPYNEQFF; J: TRBJ2-1; V: TRBV28
CDR3: CASSFRERNGELFF; J: TRBJ1-4; V: TRBV5-1
CDR3: CAWRGQANTEAFF; J: TRBJ1-1; V: TRBV30
CDR3: CASSHTYTQYF; J: TRBJ2-3; V: TRBV14
CDR3: CASSLIPDAGELFF; J: TRBJ2-2; V: TRBV11-3
CDR3: CASSAPRAGAATGELFF; J: TRBJ2-2; V: TRBV9
CDR3: CASSLEGLAGAGAYF; J: TRBJ2-5; V: TRBV5-4
CDR3: CASSESPGGPYEQYF; J: TRBJ2-7; V: TRBV2
CDR3: CSETRDPGRDTQYF; J: TRBJ2-3; V: TRBV29-1
CDR3: CASSPTGADTQYF; J: TRBJ2-3; V: TRBV5-1
CDR3: CASSIRTAATNEKLFF; J: TRBJ1-4; V: TRBV5-6
CDR3: CASSSTQGSYNEQFF; J: TRBJ2-1; V: TRBV6-5
CDR3: CASGQQPSSGNTIYF; J: TRBJ1-3; V: TRBV5-5
CDR3: CASSLGTGSYGYTF; J: TRBJ1-2; V: TRBV5-8
CDR3: CASSTPGTTSNEQFF; J: TRBJ2-1; V: TRBV6-5
CDR3: CASSLPKLFF; J: TRBJ1-4; V: TRBV7-3
CDR3: CAWSPGPSVTQYF; J: TRBJ2-3; V: TRBV30
CDR3: CASSPHRSSYNEQFF; J: TRBJ2-1; V: TRBV6-5
CDR3: CASSLRGARVRYEQYF; J: TRBJ2-7; V: TRBV27
CDR3: CASSLGTGSTDTQYF; J: TRBJ2-3; V: TRBV7-9
CDR3: CASSLEGAGANVLTF; J: TRBJ2-6; V: TRBV7-9
CDR3: CAISGGGGERTQYF; J: TRBJ2-3; V: TRBV10-3
CDR3: CASSFISDTQYF; J: TRBJ2-3; V: TRBV5-1
CDR3: CASRPVGREYEQYF; J: TRBJ2-7; V: TRBV28
CDR3: CASSSIAEDSTDTQYF; J: TRBJ2-3; V: TRBV25-1
CDR3: CASSPRGAETYEQYF; J: TRBJ2-7; V: TRBV18
CDR3: CASKGREYQPQHF; J: TRBJ1-5; V: TRBV28
CDR3: CASSRGGLSNQPQHF; J: TRBJ1-5; V: TRBV5-1